These T cell receptor beta chains were read from a single sample in a study of cytomegalovirus exposure and HLA in healthy donors. Here immunoSEQ multiplex PCR was the method, and the copy in TCRdb shows in-frame clones only, minus some. The sample contains roughly 170,000 clones, under 85% of which appear only once. Sequenced: PBMCs. These TCRs come from a woman in her thirties in good health and CMV-seronegative. Each CDR3 is given with its conserved first and last residue. The D gene is left open where the match is weak. The size entry is marked missing in some rows and otherwise reads once, few, many or a size class.

v_gene: TRBV30; d_gene: .; abundance: .; j_gene: TRBJ1-2; CDR3nt: TGTGCCTGGGCGGCGGCCAACTATGGCTACACCTTC; CDR3aa: CAWAAANYGYTF
v_gene: TRBV5-1; d_gene: TRBD1; abundance: .; j_gene: TRBJ1-2; CDR3nt: TGCGCCAGCAGTTTCTCAGGGGGAGGAGATGGCTACACCTTC; CDR3aa: CASSFSGGGDGYTF
v_gene: TRBV2; d_gene: .; abundance: .; j_gene: TRBJ2-1; CDR3nt: TGTGCCAGCAGTGAAAGGGGGCTAGCGGGCTACAATGAGCAGTTCTTC; CDR3aa: CASSERGLAGYNEQFF
v_gene: TRBV19; d_gene: .; abundance: .; j_gene: TRBJ1-2; CDR3nt: TGTGCCAGTATCCTAGACAGAGCCTCTAACTATGGCTACACCTTC; CDR3aa: CASILDRASNYGYTF
v_gene: TRBV7-9; d_gene: .; abundance: .; j_gene: TRBJ2-1; CDR3nt: TGTGCCAGCAGCCTCGGACAGTTGGGGAATGAGCAGTTCTTC; CDR3aa: CASSLGQLGNEQFF
v_gene: TRBV23-1; d_gene: TRBD2; abundance: .; j_gene: TRBJ2-7; CDR3nt: TGCGCCAGCAGTCAACGGAAGCGGGACGGTGTCGTTACGAGACCGAACTACGAGCAGTACTTC; CDR3aa: CASSQRKRDGVVTRPNYEQYF
v_gene: TRBV29-1; d_gene: TRBD1; abundance: once; j_gene: TRBJ2-1; CDR3nt: TGCAGCTCTGGGACAGGGGGTCTCTCGCGCTACAATGAGCAGTTCTTC; CDR3aa: CSSGTGGLSRYNEQFF
v_gene: TRBV7-2; d_gene: .; abundance: few; j_gene: TRBJ2-7; CDR3nt: TGTGCCAGCAGCTTAGCACGGACACCTGGCTACGAGCAGTACTTC; CDR3aa: CASSLARTPGYEQYF
v_gene: TRBV7-9; d_gene: TRBD2; abundance: few; j_gene: TRBJ2-7; CDR3nt: TGTGCCAGCAGCTCCTTAGCGGGACTGACCTACGAGCAGTACTTC; CDR3aa: CASSSLAGLTYEQYF
v_gene: TRBV29-1; d_gene: TRBD2; abundance: few; j_gene: TRBJ2-1; CDR3nt: TGCAGCGGACGGGGAGCGGGAGTCAGGAATGAGCAGTTCTTC; CDR3aa: CSGRGAGVRNEQFF
v_gene: TRBV19; d_gene: .; abundance: .; j_gene: TRBJ1-1; CDR3nt: TGTGCCAGTAGTGTTCATCGAGGACTAGAGAACACTGAAGCTTTCTTT; CDR3aa: CASSVHRGLENTEAFF
v_gene: TRBV6-1; d_gene: .; abundance: .; j_gene: TRBJ2-7; CDR3nt: TGTGCCAGCAGTGAAAGGGAGTTCGAGCAGTACTTC; CDR3aa: CASSEREFEQYF
v_gene: TRBV27; d_gene: TRBD2; abundance: .; j_gene: TRBJ2-3; CDR3nt: TGTGCCAGCAGAAAACTAGCGGGGAGCTACACAGATACGCAGTATTTT; CDR3aa: CASRKLAGSYTDTQYF
v_gene: TRBV5-4; d_gene: TRBD2; abundance: .; j_gene: TRBJ2-1; CDR3nt: TGTGCCAGCAGCTTGGTGGCTAGCGGGATCAATGAGCAGTTCTTC; CDR3aa: CASSLVASGINEQFF
v_gene: TRBV19; d_gene: TRBD2; abundance: .; j_gene: TRBJ2-7; CDR3nt: TGTGCCAGTAGTAGTAGCGGGGCACCCTCCTACGAGCAGTACTTC; CDR3aa: CASSSSGAPSYEQYF
v_gene: TRBV7-2; d_gene: .; abundance: .; j_gene: TRBJ2-3; CDR3nt: TGTGCCAGCAGCTCAGTAATCAGCGGCTACACAGATACGCAGTATTTT; CDR3aa: CASSSVISGYTDTQYF
v_gene: TRBV9; d_gene: .; abundance: once; j_gene: TRBJ2-7; CDR3nt: TGTGCCAGCAGCGCCACTTCTTACAGCTACGAGCAGTACTTC; CDR3aa: CASSATSYSYEQYF
v_gene: TRBV6-6; d_gene: .; abundance: .; j_gene: TRBJ1-1; CDR3nt: TGTGCCAGCAGTTACGACGGGGGGAACACTGAAGCTTTCTTT; CDR3aa: CASSYDGGNTEAFF
v_gene: TRBV11-2; d_gene: .; abundance: .; j_gene: TRBJ1-5; CDR3nt: TGTGCCAGCAGCTTAGAGCCGGTCTCCAATCAGCCCCAGCATTTT; CDR3aa: CASSLEPVSNQPQHF
v_gene: TRBV7-9; d_gene: TRBD1; abundance: few; j_gene: TRBJ2-3; CDR3nt: TGTGCCAGCAGCCCGACAGGGGGCTGGGCAGATACGCAGTATTTT; CDR3aa: CASSPTGGWADTQYF
v_gene: TRBV29-1; d_gene: TRBD1; abundance: .; j_gene: TRBJ1-3; CDR3nt: TGCAGCGCTTCTGGACAGGGAGGAAACACCATATATTTT; CDR3aa: CSASGQGGNTIYF
v_gene: TRBV27; d_gene: .; abundance: .; j_gene: TRBJ1-6; CDR3nt: TGTGCCAGCAGTTTCAGGGATTCACCCCTCCACTTT; CDR3aa: CASSFRDSPLHF